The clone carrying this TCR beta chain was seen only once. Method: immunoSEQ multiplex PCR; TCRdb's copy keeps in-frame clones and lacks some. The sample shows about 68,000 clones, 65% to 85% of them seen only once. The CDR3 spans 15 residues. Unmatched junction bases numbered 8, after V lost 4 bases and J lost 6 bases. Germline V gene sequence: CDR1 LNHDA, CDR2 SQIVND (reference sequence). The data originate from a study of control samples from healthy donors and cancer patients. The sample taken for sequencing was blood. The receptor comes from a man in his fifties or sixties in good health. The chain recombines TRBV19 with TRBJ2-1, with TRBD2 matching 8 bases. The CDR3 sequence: CASSNSGTRINEQFF. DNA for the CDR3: TGTGCCAGTAGTAATTCCGGGACTAGAATCAATGAGCAGTTCTTC.